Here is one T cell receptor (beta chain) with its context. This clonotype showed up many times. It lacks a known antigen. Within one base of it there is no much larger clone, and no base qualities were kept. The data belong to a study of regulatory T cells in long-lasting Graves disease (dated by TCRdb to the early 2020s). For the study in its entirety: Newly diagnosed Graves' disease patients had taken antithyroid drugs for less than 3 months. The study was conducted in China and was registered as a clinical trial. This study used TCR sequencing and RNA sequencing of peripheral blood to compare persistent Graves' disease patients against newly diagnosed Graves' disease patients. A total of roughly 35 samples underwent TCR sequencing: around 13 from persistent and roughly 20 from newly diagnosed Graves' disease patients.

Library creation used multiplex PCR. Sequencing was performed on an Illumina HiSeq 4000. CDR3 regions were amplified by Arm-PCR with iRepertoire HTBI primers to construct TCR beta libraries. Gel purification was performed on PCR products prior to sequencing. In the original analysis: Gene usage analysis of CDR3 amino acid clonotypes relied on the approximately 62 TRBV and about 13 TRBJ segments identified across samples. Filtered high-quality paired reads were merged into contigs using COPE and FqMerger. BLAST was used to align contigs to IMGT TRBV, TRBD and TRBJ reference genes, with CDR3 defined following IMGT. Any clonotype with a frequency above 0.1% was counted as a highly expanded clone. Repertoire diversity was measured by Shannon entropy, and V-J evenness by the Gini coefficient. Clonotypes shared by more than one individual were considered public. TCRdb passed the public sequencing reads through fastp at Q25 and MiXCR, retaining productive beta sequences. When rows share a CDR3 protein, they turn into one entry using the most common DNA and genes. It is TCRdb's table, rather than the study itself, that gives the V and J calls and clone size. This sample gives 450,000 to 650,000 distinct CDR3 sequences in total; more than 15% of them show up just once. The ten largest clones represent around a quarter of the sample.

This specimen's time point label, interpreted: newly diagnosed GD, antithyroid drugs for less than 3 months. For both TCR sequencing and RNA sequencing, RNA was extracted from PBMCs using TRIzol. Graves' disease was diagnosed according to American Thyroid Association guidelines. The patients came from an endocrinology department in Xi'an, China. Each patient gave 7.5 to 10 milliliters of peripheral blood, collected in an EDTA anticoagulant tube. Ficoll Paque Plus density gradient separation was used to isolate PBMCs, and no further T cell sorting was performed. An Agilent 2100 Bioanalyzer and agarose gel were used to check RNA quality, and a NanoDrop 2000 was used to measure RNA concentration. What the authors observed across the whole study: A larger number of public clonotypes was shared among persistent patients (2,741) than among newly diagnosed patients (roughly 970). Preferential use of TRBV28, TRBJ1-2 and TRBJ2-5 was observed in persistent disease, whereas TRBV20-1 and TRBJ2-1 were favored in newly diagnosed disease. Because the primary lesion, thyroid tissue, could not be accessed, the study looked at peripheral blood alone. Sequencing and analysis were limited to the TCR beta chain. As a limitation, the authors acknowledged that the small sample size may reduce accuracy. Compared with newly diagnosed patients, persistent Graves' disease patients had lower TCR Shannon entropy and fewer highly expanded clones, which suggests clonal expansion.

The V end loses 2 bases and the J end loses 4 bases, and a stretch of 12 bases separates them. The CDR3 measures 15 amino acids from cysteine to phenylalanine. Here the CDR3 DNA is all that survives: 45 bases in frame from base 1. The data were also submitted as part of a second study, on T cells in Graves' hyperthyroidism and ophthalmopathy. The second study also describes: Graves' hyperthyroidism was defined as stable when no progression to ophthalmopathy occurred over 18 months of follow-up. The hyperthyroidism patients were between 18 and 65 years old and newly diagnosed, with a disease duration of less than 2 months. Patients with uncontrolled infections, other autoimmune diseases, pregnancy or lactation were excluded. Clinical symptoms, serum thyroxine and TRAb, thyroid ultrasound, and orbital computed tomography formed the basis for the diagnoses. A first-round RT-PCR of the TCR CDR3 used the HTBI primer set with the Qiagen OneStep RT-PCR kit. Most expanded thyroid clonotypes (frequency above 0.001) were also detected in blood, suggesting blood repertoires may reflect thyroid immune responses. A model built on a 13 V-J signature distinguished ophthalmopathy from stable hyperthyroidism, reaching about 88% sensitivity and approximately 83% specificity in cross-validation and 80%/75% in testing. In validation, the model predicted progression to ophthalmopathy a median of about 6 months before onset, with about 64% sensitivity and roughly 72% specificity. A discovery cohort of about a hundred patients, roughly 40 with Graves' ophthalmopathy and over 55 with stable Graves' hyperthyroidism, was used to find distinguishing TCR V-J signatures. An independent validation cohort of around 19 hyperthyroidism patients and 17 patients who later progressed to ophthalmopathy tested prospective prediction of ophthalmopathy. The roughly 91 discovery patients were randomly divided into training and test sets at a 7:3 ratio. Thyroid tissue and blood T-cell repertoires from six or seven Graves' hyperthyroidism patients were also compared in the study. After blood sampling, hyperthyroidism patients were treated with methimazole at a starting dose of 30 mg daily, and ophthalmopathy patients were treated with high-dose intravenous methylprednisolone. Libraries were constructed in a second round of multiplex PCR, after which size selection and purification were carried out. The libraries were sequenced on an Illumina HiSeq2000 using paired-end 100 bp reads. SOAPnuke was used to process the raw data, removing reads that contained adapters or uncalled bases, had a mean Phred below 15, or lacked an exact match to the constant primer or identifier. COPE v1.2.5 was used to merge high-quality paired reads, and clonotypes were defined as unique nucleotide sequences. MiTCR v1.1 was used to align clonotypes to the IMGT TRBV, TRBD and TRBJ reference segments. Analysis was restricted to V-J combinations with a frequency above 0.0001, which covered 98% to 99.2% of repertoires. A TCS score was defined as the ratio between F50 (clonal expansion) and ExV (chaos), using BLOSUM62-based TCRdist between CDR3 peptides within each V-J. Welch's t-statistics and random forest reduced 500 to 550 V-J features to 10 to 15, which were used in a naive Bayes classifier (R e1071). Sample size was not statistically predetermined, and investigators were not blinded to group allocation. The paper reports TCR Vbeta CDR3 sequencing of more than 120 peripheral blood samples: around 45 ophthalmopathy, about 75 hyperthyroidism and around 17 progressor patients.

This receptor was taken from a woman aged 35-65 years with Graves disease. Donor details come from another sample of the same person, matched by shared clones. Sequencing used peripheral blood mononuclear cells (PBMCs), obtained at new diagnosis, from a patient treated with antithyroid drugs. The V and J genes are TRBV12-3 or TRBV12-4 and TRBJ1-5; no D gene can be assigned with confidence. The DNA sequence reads TGTGCCAGCAGTTTAAGTGGTGGGGATAATCAGCCCCAGCATTTT. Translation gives CASSLSGGDNQPQHF.